One and the same sample provided the 10 T cell receptor beta chains below, sequenced in a study of blood T cells in healthy people across ages. Next came a second PCR, run for roughly 6 to 11 cycles, which used a sample-barcoded 5' primer along with a J-beta primer mix. TCRdb analysed the 5' RACE reads with MiXCR anew, one entry per CDR3 protein. This sample yields about 1 million distinct CDR3 sequences, of which 40% to 50% are seen a single time; over 15% belongs to the top ten. Material for sequencing was blood. Every receptor here comes from a woman aged 55-70 years in good health.

The sample holds a few counts of this clonotype. The chain combines TRBV28 with TRBJ2-3, with D perhaps TRBD2 (5 bases). CDR1 and CDR2 from the germline V gene are MDHEN and SYDVKM. This CDR3 comprises 15 residues. Trimming took 3 bases from V and 1 from J, leaving 11 bases between them. CDR3: CASSFRSRGTDTQYF. The CDR3 nucleotides are TGTGCCAGCAGTTTTAGGTCGCGGGGCACAGATACGCAGTATTTT.

In its sample, this clonotype was seen a few times. The chain has TRBV20-1 and TRBJ2-1; TRBD2 aligns across 7 bases. J lost 6 bases, V lost 3 bases, and 8 bases had no gene match. Germline lookup yields CDR1 DFQATT and CDR2 SNEGSKA (reference sequence). This CDR3 has 14 amino acids. The CDR3, as DNA: TGCAGTGCTAGGAGTTGGACTAGTGTCAATGAGCAGTTCTTC. It is translated as CSARSWTSVNEQFF.

The chain employs TRBV15 and TRBJ2-1; 8 bases are a match to TRBD2. The V segment lost 5 bases and the J segment 2 bases; nucleotides outside the gene matches: 5. This CDR3 has 15 amino acids. Germline CDR1 and CDR2: LNHNV and YYDKDF (reference sequence). The CDR3 protein is CATSVWTSPYNEQFF. CDR3 nucleotides: TGTGCCACCAGCGTCTGGACTAGCCCCTACAATGAGCAGTTCTTC.

The chain has TRBV6-1 and TRBJ2-1; a weak D match, TRBD2 (6 bases). The CDR3 runs to 16 residues. Germline values: CDR1 MNHNS, CDR2 SASEGT. Trimming stripped 10 bases from V and 9 bases from J, with 28 bases between. The CDR3 loop is CATISTRLVGGREQFF. CDR3 bases: TGTGCCACCATATCGACTCGACTAGTGGGAGGACGTGAGCAGTTCTTC.

CDR3 nucleotide sequence: TGTGCCAGCAGTTTAAGACCGCCCAACACAGATACGCAGTATTTT. This translates into CASSLRPPNTDTQYF. V is TRBV28 and J is TRBJ2-3, with unresolved D. With 2 bases removed from V and 2 bases from J, the gap between germline ends came to 11 bases. Germline CDR1 MDHEN, CDR2 SYDVKM. The CDR3 has 15 residues.

The rearrangement joins TRBV4-1 to TRBJ2-5; 8 bases map to TRBD2. The V and J ends lost 0 bases and 1 base, in that order; junction bases with no gene match: 4. The CDR3 extends over 16 amino acids. Germline CDR1 and CDR2: MGHRA and YSYEKL. The CDR3 reads CASSQDGRGIQETQYF. The CDR3 nucleotides are TGCGCCAGCAGCCAAGACGGGAGGGGAATCCAAGAGACCCAGTACTTC.

The chain recombines TRBV10-3 with TRBJ2-3; 9 nucleotides align to TRBD2. CDR1 ENHRY and CDR2 SYGVKD come from the germline V gene. The CDR3 sequence is 14 residues long. Trimming at V came to 9 bases and at J to 0 bases, leaving 4 bases not matched to a gene. CDR3 nucleotides: TGTGCCATGAGACTAGCGGCTAGCACAGATACGCAGTATTTT. It is translated as CAMRLAASTDTQYF.

This chain uses TRBV4-1 with TRBJ1-4; 7 nucleotides align to TRBD1. Germline V lookup: CDR1 MGHRA, CDR2 YSYEKL. This CDR3 comprises 14 residues. With V trimmed by 6 bases and J by 7 bases, 8 bases remained unmatched. The chain's CDR3 is CASSRQGIGEKLFF. CDR3 nucleotide sequence: TGCGCCAGCAGTCGACAGGGAATAGGTGAAAAACTGTTTTTT.

This chain connects TRBV10-3 to TRBJ2-7, with TRBD2 identical over 8 bases. Trimming at V came to 6 bases and at J to 5 bases, leaving 9 bases not matched to a gene. The germline V gene encodes CDR1 ENHRY and CDR2 SYGVKD. The CDR3 totals 14 residues. The CDR3 DNA follows: TGTGCCATCAGGTCGAGCGGGAGTCAGGACGAGCAGTACTTC. This encodes CAIRSSGSQDEQYF.

This rearrangement joins TRBV5-8 to TRBJ2-4; a weak D match, TRBD2 (6 bases). The J call may not be correct, given that the DNA end is closer to TRBJ2-7. The CDR3 runs to 15 residues. CDR1 and CDR2 (germline): SGHTS, YDEGEE. CDR3 sequence (DNA): TGTGCCAGCAGCCAATTCCTAGCGCTGCGCTACGAGCAGTACTTC. Its translation is CASSQFLALRYEQYF.